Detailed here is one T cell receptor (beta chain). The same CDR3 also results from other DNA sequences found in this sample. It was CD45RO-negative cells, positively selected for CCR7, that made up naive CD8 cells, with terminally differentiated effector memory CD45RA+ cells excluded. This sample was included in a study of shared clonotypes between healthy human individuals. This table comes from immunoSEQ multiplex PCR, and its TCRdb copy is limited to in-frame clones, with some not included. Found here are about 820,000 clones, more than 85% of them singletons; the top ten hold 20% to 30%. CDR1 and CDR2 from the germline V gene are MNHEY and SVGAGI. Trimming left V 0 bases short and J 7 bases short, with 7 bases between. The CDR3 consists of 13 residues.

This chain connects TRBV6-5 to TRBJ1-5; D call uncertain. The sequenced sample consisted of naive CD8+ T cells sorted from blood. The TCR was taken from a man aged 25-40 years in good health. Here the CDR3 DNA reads TGTGCCAGCAGTTACTCGAACAGCCAGCCCCAGCATTTT. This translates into CASSYSNSQPQHF.